This entry concerns a single TCR beta chain. This table comes from immunoSEQ multiplex PCR, and its TCRdb copy is limited to in-frame clones, with some not included. The data hold 150,000 or so clones, with about nine tenths observed a single time. This sample was taken from a study of blood T cell repertoires in COVID-19. Study context: Acute and convalescent COVID-19 samples came from the United States, Italy and Spain. Sources were T cells, B-cell-depleted T cells, or PBMCs; the material itself was cDNA or gDNA.

From germline, CDR1 is SGHKS and CDR2 YYEKEE (reference sequence). The CDR3 has 15 residues. V dropped 4 bases and J dropped 4 bases, with 14 bases sitting between them. The source material was peripheral blood. The receptor was isolated from a man between 50 and 59 years old with acute or convalescent COVID-19. The gene calls are TRBV5-5 and TRBJ2-2; D remains ambiguous. The DNA of the CDR3 is TGTGCCAGCAGCGAGTACACAGACCCCACCGGGGAGCTGTTTTTT. It specifies CASSEYTDPTGELFF.